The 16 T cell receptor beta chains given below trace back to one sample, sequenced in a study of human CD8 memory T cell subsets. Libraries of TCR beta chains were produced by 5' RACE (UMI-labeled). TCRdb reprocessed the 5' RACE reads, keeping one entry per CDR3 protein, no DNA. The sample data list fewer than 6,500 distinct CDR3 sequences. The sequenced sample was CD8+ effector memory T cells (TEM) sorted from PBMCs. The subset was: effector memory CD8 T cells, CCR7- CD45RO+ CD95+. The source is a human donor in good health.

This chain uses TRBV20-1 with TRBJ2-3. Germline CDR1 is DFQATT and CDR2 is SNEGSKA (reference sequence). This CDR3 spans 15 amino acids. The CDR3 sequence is CSARDIQREADTQYF.

The CDR3: CASSQENGNTEAFF. The chain links TRBV3-1 to TRBJ1-1. The CDR3 runs 14 residues. Looked up from germline, CDR1 is LGHDT and CDR2 is YNNKEL (reference sequence).

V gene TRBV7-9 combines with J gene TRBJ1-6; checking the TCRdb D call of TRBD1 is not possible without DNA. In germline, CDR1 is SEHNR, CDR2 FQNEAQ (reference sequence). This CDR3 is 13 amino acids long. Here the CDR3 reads CASSSTGDSPLHF.

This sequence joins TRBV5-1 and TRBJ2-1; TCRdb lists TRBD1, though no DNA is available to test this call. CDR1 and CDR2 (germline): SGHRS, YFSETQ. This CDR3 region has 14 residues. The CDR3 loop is CASSLAGEDNEQFF.

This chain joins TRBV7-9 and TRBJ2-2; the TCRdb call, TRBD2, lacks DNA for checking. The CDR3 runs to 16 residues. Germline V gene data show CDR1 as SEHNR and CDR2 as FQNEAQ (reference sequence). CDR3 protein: CASSRNKGLNTGELFF.

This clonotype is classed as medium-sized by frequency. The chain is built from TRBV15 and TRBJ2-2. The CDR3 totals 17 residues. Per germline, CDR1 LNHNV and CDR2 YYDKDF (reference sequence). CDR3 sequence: CATSRDMAGGNTGELFF.

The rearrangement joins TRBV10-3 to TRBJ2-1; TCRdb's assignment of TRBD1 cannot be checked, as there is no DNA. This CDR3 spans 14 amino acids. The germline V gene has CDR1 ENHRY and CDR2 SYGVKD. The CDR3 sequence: CAISEGTTGNEQFF.

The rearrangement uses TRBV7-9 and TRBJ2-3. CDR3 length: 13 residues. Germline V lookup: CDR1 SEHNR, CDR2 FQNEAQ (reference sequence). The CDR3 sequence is CASSRWLADTQYF.

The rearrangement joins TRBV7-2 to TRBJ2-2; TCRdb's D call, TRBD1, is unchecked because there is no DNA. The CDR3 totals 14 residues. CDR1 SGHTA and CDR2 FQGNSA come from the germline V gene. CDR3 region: CASSRDRMGEELFF.

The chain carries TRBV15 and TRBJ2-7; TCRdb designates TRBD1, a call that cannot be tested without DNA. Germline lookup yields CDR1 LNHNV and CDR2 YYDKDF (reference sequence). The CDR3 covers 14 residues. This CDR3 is CATSGDGSSYEQYF.

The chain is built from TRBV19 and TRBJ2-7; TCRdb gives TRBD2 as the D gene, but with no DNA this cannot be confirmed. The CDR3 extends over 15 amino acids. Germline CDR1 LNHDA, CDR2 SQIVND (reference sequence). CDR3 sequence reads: CASSISGQATYEQYF.

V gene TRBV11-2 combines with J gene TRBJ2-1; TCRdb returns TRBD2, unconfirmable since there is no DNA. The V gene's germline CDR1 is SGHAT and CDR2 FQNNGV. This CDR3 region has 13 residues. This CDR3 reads CASSLAGGIEQFF.

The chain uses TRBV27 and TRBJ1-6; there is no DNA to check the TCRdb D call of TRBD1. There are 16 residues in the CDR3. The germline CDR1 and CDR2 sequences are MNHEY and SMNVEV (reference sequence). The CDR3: CASSPLGQMYNSPLHF.

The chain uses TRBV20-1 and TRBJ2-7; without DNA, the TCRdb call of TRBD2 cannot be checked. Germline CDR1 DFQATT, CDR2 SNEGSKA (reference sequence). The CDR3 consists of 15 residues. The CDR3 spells CSASLNQRGAYEQYF.

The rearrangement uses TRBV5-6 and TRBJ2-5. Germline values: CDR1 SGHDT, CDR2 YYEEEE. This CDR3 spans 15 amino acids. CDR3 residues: CASSLAGRYQETQYF.

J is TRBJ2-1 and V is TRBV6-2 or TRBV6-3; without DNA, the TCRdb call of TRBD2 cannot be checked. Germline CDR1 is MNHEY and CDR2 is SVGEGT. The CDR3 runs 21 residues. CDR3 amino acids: CASSYDVAGGPNRVSYNEQFF.